This T cell receptor beta chain was obtained from a study of control samples from healthy donors and cancer patients. Deletions cut 5 bases from V and 7 bases from J, with 14 bases between. This CDR3 has 13 amino acids. The germline gives CDR1 MNHEY, CDR2 SVGAGI. The data were produced by immunoSEQ multiplex PCR, yet TCRdb's version contains in-frame clones alone and is incomplete. The table has 150,000 to 200,000 clones, 85% to 90% seen once; the top ten hold around 12%. The chain joins TRBV6-5 to TRBJ1-2; D is undetermined. The sequencing input was blood. The origin of this receptor is a man aged 30 to 39 in good health. The DNA of the CDR3 is TGTGCCAGCAGTCCTGGTTCTGTAGGTGGCTACACCTTC. This gives the protein CASSPGSVGGYTF.